Presented here are 21 T cell receptor beta chains from one specimen sequenced in a study of blood T cells in healthy people across ages. The authors ran a second PCR of about 7 to 11 cycles using a sample-barcoded 5' primer and a J-beta primer mix. TCRdb processed the 5' RACE reads anew with MiXCR; each CDR3 protein has one entry. The sample has 900,000 to 950,000 distinct CDR3 sequences, approximately 32% seen once. Separately, the same data were catalogued under a study of T cells of mothers and their children.

Material: blood. Receptor source: a woman in her forties in good health.

This clonotype was counted only a few times. CDR3 sequence reads: CSARPTGSFQETQYF. The CDR3 DNA reads TGCAGTGCTAGACCCACCGGCTCCTTCCAAGAGACCCAGTACTTC. The chain recombines TRBV20-1 with TRBJ2-5; D remains ambiguous. Trimming stripped 2 bases from V and 1 base from J, with 14 bases between. This CDR3 region has 15 residues. Germline V CDR1 and CDR2: DFQATT, SNEGSKA (reference sequence).

The rearrangement links TRBV9 to TRBJ2-1, with D possibly being TRBD1 (5 bases). CDR3 length equals 15 residues. Deletions cut 0 bases from V and 5 bases from J, with 12 bases between. Germline assignment: CDR1 SGDLS and CDR2 YYNGEE. The CDR3 DNA is TGTGCCAGCAGCGTAGGGGGCAGGGTAGACAATGAGCAGTTCTTC. Its protein is CASSVGGRVDNEQFF.

This clonotype was observed a few times. The rearrangement joins TRBV20-1 to TRBJ1-5; D is perhaps TRBD1 (5 bases). V was trimmed by 1 base and J by 9 bases, leaving 13 bases between them. CDR3 length: 13 amino acids. Germline CDR1 is DFQATT and CDR2 is SNEGSKA (reference sequence). The DNA for the CDR3 is TGCAGTGCTAGAGGACCAGGGCAAGGGCCCCAGCATTTT. Translating it yields CSARGPGQGPQHF.

The V and J genes are TRBV20-1 and TRBJ2-5; D remains unclear. CDR1 and CDR2 from the germline V gene are DFQATT and SNEGSKA (reference sequence). V gave up 5 bases and J gave up 4 bases, with 11 bases separating them. The CDR3 has 12 residues. The CDR3 DNA sequence: TGCAGTGCTGTGGACCTGGGAGAGACCCAGTACTTC. It codes for CSAVDLGETQYF.

This clonotype has a count of ten or more. The V and J genes are TRBV20-1 and TRBJ1-2; a possible D gene is TRBD1 (5 bases). V was pared by 1 base and J by 8 bases, with 17 bases between. CDR1 and CDR2 from the germline V gene are DFQATT and SNEGSKA (reference sequence). The CDR3 is 14 residues long. In DNA, the CDR3 is TGCAGTGCTAGAGGGGCCGGCAGGGAATACGGCTACACCTTC. Translating gives CSARGAGREYGYTF.

A note on this clonotype: A much larger clonotype is one base distant, so this may be a read error. The chain is built from TRBV29-1 and TRBJ2-1, with a weak D call TRBD1 (6 bases). From germline, CDR1 is SQVTM and CDR2 ANQGSEA. V shed 4 bases and J shed 10 bases, with 20 bases lying between them. The CDR3 loop spans 14 amino acids. CDR3 loop: CSVVRAGAVYEQFF. The CDR3 DNA reads as TGCAGCGTTGTAAGAGCAGGGGCTGTATACGAGCAGTTCTTC.

V gene TRBV12-3 or TRBV12-4 combines with J gene TRBJ1-2; D unclear. The CDR3 sequence is 12 residues long. The ends were cut back, 6 bases at V and 6 bases at J, with 11 bases in the middle. The CDR3 bases are TGTGCCAGCAGCTATACAGTCGATGGCTACACCTTC. This encodes CASSYTVDGYTF.

This clonotype was counted only a few times. V usage is TRBV2 and J usage is TRBJ2-1; maybe TRBD1 (5 bases). The CDR3 runs to 13 residues. In germline, CDR1 is SNHLY, CDR2 FYNNEI. Trimming stripped 2 bases from V and 8 bases from J, with 10 bases between. The DNA of the CDR3 is TGTGCCAGCAGTGAATCCAGGGTCGATGAGCAGTTCTTC. This translates into CASSESRVDEQFF.

This clonotype came up a few times. The gene calls are TRBV15 and TRBJ1-5; D possibly corresponds to TRBD1 (5 bases). The CDR3 extends over 14 amino acids. The V end was cut by 0 bases, the J end by 6 bases, with 9 bases between. Germline lookup yields CDR1 LNHNV and CDR2 YYDKDF (reference sequence). The CDR3 here is CATSRDRVPQPQHF. Written as DNA, the CDR3 is TGTGCCACCAGCAGAGACAGGGTCCCTCAGCCCCAGCATTTT.

This clonotype was seen a handful of times. The chain employs TRBV4-1 and TRBJ2-2, with D possibly matching TRBD2 (6 bases). V dropped 4 bases and J dropped 4 bases, with 13 bases sitting between them. The germline CDR1 and CDR2 sequences are MGHRA and YSYEKL. The CDR3 spans 15 residues. The CDR3 here is CASSREGGATGELFF. The CDR3 nucleotides are TGCGCCAGCAGCCGAGAGGGCGGGGCCACCGGGGAGCTGTTTTTT.

The table lists this clonotype with many counts. This chain connects TRBV20-1 to TRBJ2-6; 8 bases map to TRBD1. The CDR3 loop spans 16 amino acids. The ends lost 3 bases at V and 0 bases at J; junction bases unmatched: 4. Germline CDR1 DFQATT, CDR2 SNEGSKA (reference sequence). CDR3 nucleotides: TGCAGTGCTAGTTTAGGACAGGGCTCTGGGGCCAACGTCCTGACTTTC. The encoded protein is CSASLGQGSGANVLTF.

CDR3 in amino acids: CASSGDASSTDTQYF. In nucleotides, the CDR3 is TGTGCCAGCTCGGGGGACGCCTCTAGCACAGATACGCAGTATTTT. The chain carries TRBV2 and TRBJ2-3; maybe TRBD2 (6 bases). Germline assignment: CDR1 SNHLY and CDR2 FYNNEI. V gave up 8 bases and J gave up 0 bases, with 15 bases separating them. The CDR3 consists of 15 residues.

This clonotype was observed at least ten times. V and J are TRBV3-1 and TRBJ2-5, with 8 bases identical to TRBD2. The J call is in doubt because the DNA end fits TRBJ2-7 better. Germline-derived CDR1 and CDR2 are LGHDT and YNNKEL (reference sequence). This CDR3 has 17 amino acids. CDR3 in DNA: TGTGCCAGCAGCCAAGCTCCTCGATCCAGCGGGGGACACGAGCAGTACTTC. Translating it yields CASSQAPRSSGGHEQYF.

Only a few counts were recorded for this clonotype. This may arise from a read error, as a much more abundant clone is one base away. The chain recombines TRBV20-1 with TRBJ1-4; D gene unclear. Germline V gene data show CDR1 as DFQATT and CDR2 as SNEGSKA (reference sequence). CDR3 length: 14 residues. CDR3 DNA: TGCAGTACTAGAGTTAGGGCGGGGTATGAAAAACTGTTTTTT. It yields the protein CSTRVRAGYEKLFF.

As to this clonotype: A read error may explain this, as a much larger clone is one base away. The chain combines TRBV7-3 with TRBJ2-4; D tentatively fits TRBD1 or TRBD2 (6 bases each). Germline-derived CDR1 and CDR2 are SGHTA and FQGTGA. The CDR3 extends over 13 amino acids. Here the CDR3 reads CASSLNVGGEQHF. The CDR3 nucleotides read TGTGCCAGCAGCTTAAATGTGGGGGGCGAGCAGCACTTC. The full variable domain, completed using reference TRBV7-3 and TRBJ2-4, is GAGVSQTPSNKVTEKGKYVELRCDPISGHTALYWYRQSLGQGPEFLIYFQGTGAADDSGLPNDRFFAVRPEGSVSTLKIQRTERGDSAVYLCASSLNVGGEQHFGAGTRLSVL.

This clonotype came up a few times. This chain connects TRBV25-1 to TRBJ2-7, with TRBD1 identical over 12 bases. CDR1 MGHDK and CDR2 SYGVNS come from the germline V gene. V shed 3 bases, J shed 7 bases, and the junction held 7 bases outside the gene matches. This CDR3 is built from 15 residues. The DNA of the CDR3 is TGTGCCAGCAGTGATCCCGGGACAGGGGGCGTTGAGCAGTACTTC. Translating it yields CASSDPGTGGVEQYF.

This clonotype was detected ten times or more. This chain uses TRBV5-1 with TRBJ2-4; D is possibly TRBD1 or TRBD2 (6 bases each). The CDR3 length is 14 residues. Trimming took off 5 bases at V and 1 base at J, with 10 bases between the two ends. Looked up from germline, CDR1 is SGHRS and CDR2 is YFSETQ. In DNA form, the CDR3 reads TGCGCCAGCAGAGTAGGGGGGGCCAAAAACATTCAGTACTTC. It is translated as CASRVGGAKNIQYF.

This clonotype was recorded only once. Germline and junction disagree at one end, which may indicate a read error. This rearrangement joins TRBV7-2 to TRBJ1-1, with D uncertain. This CDR3 is 14 amino acids long. Germline assignment: CDR1 SGHTA and CDR2 FQGNSA. The CDR3 bases are TGTGCCGGCAGCTTAGTACGGGGTGGCACTGAAGCTTTCTTT. It translates to CAGSLVRGGTEAFF.

The V call is TRBV27, the J call TRBJ2-1; 7 bases match TRBD1. V gave up 4 bases and J gave up 9 bases; unmatched junction bases: 15. This CDR3 is 16 amino acids long. Germline V gene sequence: CDR1 MNHEY, CDR2 SMNVEV (reference sequence). The CDR3 DNA is TGTGCCAGCAGTTCACACAGGGGCTACGAGGTGGCTGAGCAGTTCTTC. Residues: CASSSHRGYEVAEQFF.

There are a few counts of this clonotype. This chain connects TRBV20-1 to TRBJ2-3; no reliable D call. The CDR3 has 15 amino acids. Trimming pared 3 bases from V and 7 bases from J, leaving 20 bases between. Germline assignment: CDR1 DFQATT and CDR2 SNEGSKA (reference sequence). CDR3 bases: TGCAGTGCTAGCCCCTCGACATTTACCTGGAATACGCAGTATTTT. This gives the protein CSASPSTFTWNTQYF.

This clonotype was picked up many times. This rearrangement joins TRBV5-1 to TRBJ2-7; D gene uncertain. CDR1 is SGHRS and CDR2 is YFSETQ in the germline V gene. The length of the CDR3 is 13 residues. V was clipped by 0 bases and J by 5 bases, with 9 bases between them. The CDR3 DNA reads TGCGCCAGCAGCTTGGACGGACCAAACGAGCAGTACTTC. It specifies CASSLDGPNEQYF.